The rows below give T cell receptor beta chains drawn from one sample of a study of shared clonotypes between healthy human individuals. Repertoires were generated with immunoSEQ multiplex PCR, while TCRdb's copy carries only in-frame clones and drops some. The sample has 2.5 million or so clones, approximately 94% seen once. The sequencing sample was made of naive CD4+ T cells sorted from blood. These receptor sequences come from a man younger than 35 in good health. Both conserved end residues are part of each CDR3. The D gene is left open where the match is weak. A row's size may be missing; if present it is once, few, many or a size class.

NA	NA	TRBV6-5	TRBJ2-7	TGTGCCAGCTTCAGGGCCGGCTCCTACGAGCAGTACTTC	CASFRAGSYEQYF
NA	NA	TRBV28	TRBJ1-1	TGTGCCAGCAGCGGGGGGGGGCCCTTGAACACTGAAGCTTTCTTT	CASSGGGPLNTEAFF
TRBD1	NA	TRBV29-1	TRBJ2-7	TGCAGCGTTGTCCCCGACAGGGGTGGCTACTACGAGCAGTACTTC	CSVVPDRGGYYEQYF
NA	NA	TRBV9	TRBJ2-2	TGTGCCACGCGCCGGGCAGGAGACACCGGGGAGCTGTTTTTT	CATRRAGDTGELFF
NA	NA	TRBV7-9	TRBJ2-7	TGTGCCAGCAGCTTTACAGGGAACGAGCAGTACTTC	CASSFTGNEQYF
NA	NA	TRBV6-4	TRBJ2-1	TGTGCCAGCAGTGATTACGGACGCTCCTACAATGAGCAGTTCTTC	CASSDYGRSYNEQFF
NA	NA	TRBV19	TRBJ1-6	TGTGCCAGTAGTCTGGGTCTTGGATATAATTCACCCCTCCACTTT	CASSLGLGYNSPLHF
NA	NA	TRBV9	TRBJ1-3	TGTGCCAGCAGCGAGGACCCCCGGAACACCATATATTTT	CASSEDPRNTIYF
NA	once	TRBV19	TRBJ1-6	TGTGCCAGTAGTACCACAGGGAGACGGGAATTAGGACCCCTCCACTTT	CASSTTGRRELGPLHF
NA	NA	TRBV30	TRBJ2-3	TGTGCCTGGAGCGGGGTGGGGAGCTTGGGCACAGATACGCAGTATTTT	CAWSGVGSLGTDTQYF
TRBD1	NA	TRBV19	TRBJ1-1	TGTGCCAGTAGCGGACAGGCGAAATTTGCCTTGAACACTGAAGCTTTCTTT	CASSGQAKFALNTEAFF
NA	NA	TRBV20-1	TRBJ2-3	TGCAGTGCGAGCGTGGGTGATACGCAGTATTTT	CSASVGDTQYF
NA	NA	TRBV28	TRBJ1-1	TGTGCCAGCAGTACGGGAACTAAGAACACTGAAGCTTTCTTT	CASSTGTKNTEAFF
TRBD1	NA	TRBV6-1	TRBJ1-5	TGTGCCAGCAGTGAAGGGACAGGGGTTGTTCAGCCCCAGCATTTT	CASSEGTGVVQPQHF
NA	NA	TRBV6-5	TRBJ2-5	TGTGCCAGCAGCCCTAGGTCTTTGTACCAAGAGACCCAGTACTTC	CASSPRSLYQETQYF
NA	NA	TRBV14	TRBJ1-1	TGTGCCAGCAGCCAAGTTTACCAGACGAAAGCTTTCTTT	CASSQVYQTKAFF
NA	NA	TRBV11-3	TRBJ2-7	TGTGCCAGCAGCCAAGGTATCTCCCCGGACGAGCAGTACTTC	CASSQGISPDEQYF
NA	NA	TRBV5-1	TRBJ2-7	TGCGCCAGCAGCCCACGAGGAGAGGGGACCTACGAGCAGTACTTC	CASSPRGEGTYEQYF
NA	NA	TRBV4-3	TRBJ2-1	TGCGCCAGCAGCCAAGAGAGACAATACAATGAGCAGTTCTTC	CASSQERQYNEQFF
NA	NA	TRBV7-2	TRBJ1-3	TGTGCCAGCAGACCCGCCCTTGGCCCCGGAAACACCATATATTTT	CASRPALGPGNTIYF
NA	few	TRBV6-1	TRBJ1-1	TGTGCCAGCAGGGTTATCCTCGAGGACACTGAAGCTTTCTTT	CASRVILEDTEAFF
NA	NA	TRBV7-2	TRBJ1-2	TGTGCCAGCAGCCAACGAGGGGGTTTCTATGGCTACACCTTC	CASSQRGGFYGYTF
NA	NA	TRBV4-1	TRBJ2-2	TGCGCCAGCCGGCTGGGAGGGGGGGACACCGGGGAGCTGTTTTTT	CASRLGGGDTGELFF
NA	NA	TRBV5-1	TRBJ2-7	TGCGCCAGCAGCTTGACCTTAGGGGGCGAGCAGTACTTC	CASSLTLGGEQYF
NA	NA	TRBV29-1	TRBJ1-4	TGCAGCGTTGAGGCGGAGGGGGGGAAGGAAAAACTGTTTTTT	CSVEAEGGKEKLFF
NA	NA	TRBV18	TRBJ1-1	TGTGCCAGCTCGTATACAGAGAACACTGAAGCTTTCTTT	CASSYTENTEAFF
NA	NA	TRBV5-4	TRBJ2-3	TGTGCCAGCAGCTCGGACGGGGCCAGCACAGATACGCAGTATTTT	CASSSDGASTDTQYF
TRBD2	NA	TRBV11-2	TRBJ2-7	TGTGCCAGCAGCTTAGTCCCGGGGGGGCCTTACGAGCAGTACTTC	CASSLVPGGPYEQYF
TRBD2	NA	TRBV27	TRBJ2-7	TGTGCCAGCAGTATGCTAGCGGGAGTCACCTACGAGCAGTACTTC	CASSMLAGVTYEQYF
NA	NA	TRBV11-2	TRBJ2-7	TGTGCCAGCAGCCTGGACCGTGCTTCCTACGAGCAGTACTTC	CASSLDRASYEQYF
TRBD1	NA	TRBV9	TRBJ1-2	TGTGCCAGCAGCGTAGCGGGACAGGGAAAACGGGTCGGCTACACCTTC	CASSVAGQGKRVGYTF
TRBD1	NA	TRBV29-1	TRBJ2-7	TGCAGCGTGGGTGGACAGGGACGCGAGCAGTACTTC	CSVGGQGREQYF
NA	NA	TRBV10-3	TRBJ2-5	TGTGCCATCAGTGAGTCGGGCAATGGGGGACAGACCCAGTACTTC	CAISESGNGGQTQYF
NA	NA	TRBV11-2	TRBJ2-2	TGTGCCAGCAGCTTATTACGTCCGAACACCGGGGAGCTGTTTTTT	CASSLLRPNTGELFF
NA	NA	TRBV11-2	TRBJ2-1	TGTGCCAGCAGCTTAGATTACGTGAAGGATGAGCAGTTCTTC	CASSLDYVKDEQFF
TRBD2	NA	TRBV7-2	TRBJ2-6	TGTGCCAGCAGCTTAACTAGCGGCTCTGGGGCCAACGTCCTGACTTTC	CASSLTSGSGANVLTF
TRBD1	NA	TRBV6-5	TRBJ2-7	TGTGCCAGCAGCCCCGGGACAGGGCTATACGAGCAGTACTTC	CASSPGTGLYEQYF
TRBD1	NA	TRBV2	TRBJ1-1	TGTGCCAGCAGCCCGGACAGGTACTCCACTGAAGCTTTCTTT	CASSPDRYSTEAFF
TRBD2	NA	TRBV27	TRBJ2-3	TGTGCCAGCAGTTCCCAGGAGCGGGGGGTGACGACGCAGTATTTT	CASSSQERGVTTQYF
NA	NA	TRBV2	TRBJ1-4	TGTGCCAGCAGCCTTCAGGGAGAAACTAATGAAAAACTGTTTTTT	CASSLQGETNEKLFF
NA	few	TRBV27	TRBJ1-5	TGTGCCAGCAGTCTCCTGGGGGGTCAGCCCCAGCATTTT	CASSLLGGQPQHF
TRBD1	few	TRBV25-1	TRBJ1-1	TGTGCCAGCAGGGGACAGGACAACACTGAAGCTTTCTTT	CASRGQDNTEAFF
NA	NA	TRBV7-9	TRBJ1-1	TGTGCCAGCAGCTCCCGCGGGAGGGGCGATACTGAAGCTTTCTTT	CASSSRGRGDTEAFF
NA	NA	TRBV5-1	TRBJ2-1	TGCGCCAGCAGCACGACAAATACCTACAATGAGCAGTTCTTC	CASSTTNTYNEQFF
NA	NA	TRBV11-2	TRBJ1-1	TGTGCCAGCAGCCGGATTCAGGGCCCCAACACTGAAGCTTTCTTT	CASSRIQGPNTEAFF